This T cell receptor beta chain was documented in a study of T cells in Graves' hyperthyroidism and ophthalmopathy. This CDR3 comprises 15 residues. With 1 base removed from V and 8 bases from J, the gap between germline ends came to 16 bases. The germline V gene has CDR1 SGHAT and CDR2 FQNNGV. General observations from the study: Stable hyperthyroidism and ophthalmopathy were separated using 13 V-J signatures. Model output signaled ophthalmopathy a median roughly 6.1 months ahead of onset.

This clonotype appeared many times. What it binds is unknown. Amplified TCR beta CDR3 regions came from RNA transcripts. During a first-round RT-PCR of the TCR CDR3, the HTBI primer set was used. TCRdb re-analysed the multiplex PCR reads in MiXCR, keeping a single row per CDR3 protein. The repertoire includes hundreds of thousands of distinct CDR3 sequences, around a fifth of them detected once, and approximately 54% sits in the top ten. Patients were excluded for uncontrolled infection, other autoimmune disease, pregnancy or lactation. V gene TRBV11-2 combines with J gene TRBJ2-3; D is undetermined. The source of this sequence is a woman aged 70-85 years with Graves' ophthalmopathy. The sample was blood. CDR3 residues: CASSLALPLYGTQYF. CDR3 coding DNA: TGTGCCAGCAGCTTAGCCCTACCATTGTACGGTACGCAGTATTTT.